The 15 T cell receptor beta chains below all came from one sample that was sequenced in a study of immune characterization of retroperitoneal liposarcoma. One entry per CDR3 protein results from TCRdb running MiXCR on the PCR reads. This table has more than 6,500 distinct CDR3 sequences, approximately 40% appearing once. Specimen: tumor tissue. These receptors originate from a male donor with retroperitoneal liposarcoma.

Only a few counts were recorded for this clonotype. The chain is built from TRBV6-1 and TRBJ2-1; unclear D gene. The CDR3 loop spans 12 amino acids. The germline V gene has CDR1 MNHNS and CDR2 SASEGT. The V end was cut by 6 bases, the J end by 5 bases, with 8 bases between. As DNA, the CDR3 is TGTGCCAGCAGGGATCGGGACAATGAGCAGTTCTTC. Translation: CASRDRDNEQFF.

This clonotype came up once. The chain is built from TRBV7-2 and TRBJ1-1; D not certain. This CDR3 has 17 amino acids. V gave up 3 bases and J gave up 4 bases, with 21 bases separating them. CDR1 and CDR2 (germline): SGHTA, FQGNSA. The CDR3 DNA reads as TGTGCCAGCAGCTTTATGCCGCCACCCCCTAGGACCACTGAAGCTTTCTTT. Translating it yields CASSFMPPPPRTTEAFF. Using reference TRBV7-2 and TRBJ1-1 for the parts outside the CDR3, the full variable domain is GAGVSQSPSNKVTEKGKDVELRCDPISGHTALYWYRQSLGQGLEFLIYFQGNSAPDKSGLPSDRFSAERTGGSVSTLTIQRTQQEDSAVYLCASSFMPPPPRTTEAFFGQGTRLTVV.

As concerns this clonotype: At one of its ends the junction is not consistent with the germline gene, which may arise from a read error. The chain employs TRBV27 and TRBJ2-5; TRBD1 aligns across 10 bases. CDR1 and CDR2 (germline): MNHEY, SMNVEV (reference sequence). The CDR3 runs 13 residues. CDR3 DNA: TGTGCCAGCAGTTTAGGGCCCGGGACAGGGGTAGTCTTC. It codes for CASSLGPGTGVVF.

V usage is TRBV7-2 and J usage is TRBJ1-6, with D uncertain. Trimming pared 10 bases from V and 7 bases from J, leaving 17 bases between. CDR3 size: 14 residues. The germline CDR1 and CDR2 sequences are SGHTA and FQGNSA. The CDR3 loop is CATTAGPVNSPLHF. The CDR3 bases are TGTGCCACGACCGCCGGCCCTGTGAATTCACCCCTCCACTTT.

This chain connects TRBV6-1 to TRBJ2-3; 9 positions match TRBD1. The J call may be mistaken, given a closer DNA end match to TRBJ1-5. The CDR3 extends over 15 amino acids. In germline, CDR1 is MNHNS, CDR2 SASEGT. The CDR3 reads CASSPGQGVYNEQHF. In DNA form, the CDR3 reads TGTGCCAGCAGCCCGGGACAGGGAGTCTACAATGAGCAGCATTTT.

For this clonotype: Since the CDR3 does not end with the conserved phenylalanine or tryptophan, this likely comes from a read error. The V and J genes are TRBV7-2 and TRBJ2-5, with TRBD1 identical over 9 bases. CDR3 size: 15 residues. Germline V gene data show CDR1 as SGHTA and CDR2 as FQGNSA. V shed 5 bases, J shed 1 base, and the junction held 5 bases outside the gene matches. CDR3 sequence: CASSPQGARQETQYL. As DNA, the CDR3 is TGTGCCAGCAGCCCACAGGGGGCGCGCCAAGAGACCCAGTACCTG.

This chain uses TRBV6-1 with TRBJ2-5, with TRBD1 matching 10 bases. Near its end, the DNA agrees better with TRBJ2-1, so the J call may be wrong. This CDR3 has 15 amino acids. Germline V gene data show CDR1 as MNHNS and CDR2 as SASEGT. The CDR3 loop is CASSEPGQGNNEQFF. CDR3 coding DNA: TGTGCCAGCAGCGAACCGGGACAGGGGAACAATGAGCAGTTCTTC.

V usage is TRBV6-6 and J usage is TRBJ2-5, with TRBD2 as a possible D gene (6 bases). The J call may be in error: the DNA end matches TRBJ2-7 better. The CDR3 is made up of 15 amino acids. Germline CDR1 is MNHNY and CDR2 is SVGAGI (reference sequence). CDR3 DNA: TGTGCCAGCACCCCCACTAGCCGGAGCTCCTACGAGCAGTACTTC. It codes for CASTPTSRSSYEQYF.

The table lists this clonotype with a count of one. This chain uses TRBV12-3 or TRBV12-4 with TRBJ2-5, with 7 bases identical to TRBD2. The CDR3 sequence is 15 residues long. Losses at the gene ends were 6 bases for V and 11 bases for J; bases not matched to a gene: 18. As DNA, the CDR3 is TGTGCCAGCAGAGCGGGACTACAAATCTACAATGAGCAGTACTTC. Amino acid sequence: CASRAGLQIYNEQYF.

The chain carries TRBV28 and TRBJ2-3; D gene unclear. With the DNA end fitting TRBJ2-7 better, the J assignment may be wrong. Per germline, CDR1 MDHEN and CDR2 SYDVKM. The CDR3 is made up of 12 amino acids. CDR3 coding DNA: TGTGCCAGCAGTCCTCCAAAGTACGAGCAGTACTTC. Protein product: CASSPPKYEQYF.

The CDR3 DNA reads as TGTGCCAGCAGTACAACAGGGTTCCATAATGAAAAACTGTTTTTT. Translation gives CASSTTGFHNEKLFF. The chain links TRBV6-1 to TRBJ1-4; D is possibly TRBD1 (6 bases). This CDR3 comprises 15 residues. Trimming took 5 bases from V and 4 from J, leaving 14 bases between them. Looked up from germline, CDR1 is MNHNS and CDR2 is SASEGT.

CDR3 amino acids: CASSSGGRFGYTF. As DNA, the CDR3 is TGTGCCAGCAGTTCGGGGGGGCGTTTTGGCTACACCTTC. The rearrangement joins TRBV6-6 to TRBJ1-2; D might be TRBD1 (6 bases). The CDR3 consists of 13 residues. Between the trimmed V and J ends, which lost 4 bases and 7 bases, there was a span of 13 bases. Per germline, CDR1 MNHNY and CDR2 SVGAGI (reference sequence).

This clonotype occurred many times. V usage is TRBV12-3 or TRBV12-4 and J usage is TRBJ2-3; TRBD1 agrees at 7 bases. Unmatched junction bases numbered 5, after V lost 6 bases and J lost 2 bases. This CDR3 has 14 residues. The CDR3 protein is CASSQTGVTDTQYF. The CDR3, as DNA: TGTGCCAGCAGCCAAACAGGGGTCACAGATACGCAGTATTTT.

Here the CDR3 DNA reads TGTGCCAGCAGACTAATCAGGGACAGAGATACGCAGTATTTT. As protein: CASRLIRDRDTQYF. The chain couples TRBV6-1 to TRBJ2-3; TRBD1 agrees at 7 bases. Germline trimming cut 6 bases from V and 5 bases from J; bases unmatched to any gene: 8. Germline assignment: CDR1 MNHNS and CDR2 SASEGT. The CDR3 has 14 amino acids.

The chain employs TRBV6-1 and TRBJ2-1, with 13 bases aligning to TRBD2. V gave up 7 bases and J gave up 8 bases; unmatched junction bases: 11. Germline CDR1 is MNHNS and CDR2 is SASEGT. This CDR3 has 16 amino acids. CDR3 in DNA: TGTGCCAGCACCGTACTAGCGGGAGGGTATTTGGATGAGCAGTTCTTC. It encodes CASTVLAGGYLDEQFF.